This is a list of T cell receptor beta chains from one sample in a study of blood T cell repertoires in COVID-19. Here immunoSEQ multiplex PCR was the method, and the copy in TCRdb shows in-frame clones only, minus some. This sample carries about 160,000 clones, approximately 91% of them seen once, and the ten largest clones take roughly 2.3%. What was sequenced was peripheral blood. These receptors were collected from a man aged 18 to 30 with acute or convalescent COVID-19. CDR3s include the opening cysteine and the closing phenylalanine or tryptophan. A D gene is named only where the DNA matches it firmly. A clone size is listed for some rows: how often the clone was seen (once, few, many), or a class if it is expanded.

d_gene	abundance	v_gene	j_gene	CDR3nt	CDR3aa
NA	NA	TRBV2	TRBJ2-5	TGTGCCTCCTACCAACAAGAGACCCAGTACTTC	CASYQQETQYF
NA	NA	TRBV18	TRBJ1-2	TGTGCCAGCTCACCACCGGGAGGGTATGGCTACACCTTC	CASSPPGGYGYTF
NA	NA	TRBV7-9	TRBJ2-4	TGTGCCAGCAGCTTATTAATGGGGGCACAAAACATTCAGTACTTC	CASSLLMGAQNIQYF
TRBD1	NA	TRBV10-1	TRBJ1-3	TGCGCCAGCAGTGAGGAACCGGGACAGGACTCTGGAAACACCATATATTTT	CASSEEPGQDSGNTIYF
NA	NA	TRBV6-2/TRBV6-3	TRBJ2-3	TGTGCCAGCAGTTACAGGGGGTTCACAGATACGCAGTATTTT	CASSYRGFTDTQYF
NA	NA	TRBV7-9	TRBJ1-4	TGTGCTGCACAGGGAAGTAATGAAAAACTGTTTTTT	CAAQGSNEKLFF
NA	NA	TRBV4-1	TRBJ1-2	TGCGCCAGCAGCCAAGATGGACAGCCAACCTATGGCTACACCTTC	CASSQDGQPTYGYTF
TRBD1	NA	TRBV3-1/TRBV3-2	TRBJ1-1	TGTGCCAGCAGCCAAGGCACCGGGACAGGTGAAGCTTTCTTT	CASSQGTGTGEAFF
NA	NA	TRBV13	TRBJ2-3	TGTGCCAGCAGCTTGTGGTCTACCACAGATACGCAGTATTTT	CASSLWSTTDTQYF
NA	many	TRBV4-1	TRBJ2-7	TGCGCCAGCAGCCAAGATTCTCGGGGGTCGCGAGGGTCTCACTACGAGCAGTACTTC	CASSQDSRGSRGSHYEQYF
TRBD1	NA	TRBV2	TRBJ2-5	TGTGCCAGCAGTGAATACGGGACAGGGGTTGTGAAGACCCAGTACTTC	CASSEYGTGVVKTQYF
TRBD1	NA	TRBV4-2	TRBJ1-1	TGTGCCAGCAGCCCCGACAGGGACACTGAAGCTTTCTTT	CASSPDRDTEAFF
NA	NA	TRBV6-1	TRBJ1-4	TGTGCCAGCAGTGAAATATGGGGGGTAGAGGAAAAACTGTTTTTT	CASSEIWGVEEKLFF
NA	NA	TRBV29-1	TRBJ2-3	TGCAGCCCCCTCGGGGCAGATACGCAGTATTTT	CSPLGADTQYF
TRBD2	NA	TRBV9	TRBJ2-3	TGTGCCAGCAGCGTGAGCGGGGTCACAGATACGCAGTATTTT	CASSVSGVTDTQYF
TRBD1	once	TRBV10-3	TRBJ1-1	TGTGCCATCAGTGCCTGGGACAGGGGTAACACTGAAGCTTTCTTT	CAISAWDRGNTEAFF
TRBD1	once	TRBV29-1	TRBJ1-2	TGCAGCGTTTCCCTGAACAGGGGAAAAGGCTATGGCTACACCTTC	CSVSLNRGKGYGYTF
TRBD2	few	TRBV19	TRBJ2-7	TGTGCCAGTAGTACCCCGGGACTAGCGGGGACCTACGAGCAGTACTTC	CASSTPGLAGTYEQYF
NA	once	TRBV14	TRBJ2-7	TGTGCCAGCAGCCAAGCTAGGAGCTCCTACGAGCAGTACTTC	CASSQARSSYEQYF
TRBD1	NA	TRBV4-1	TRBJ1-3	TGCGCCAGCAGCCAAGGCAGGGGGCTCCGAGGAAACACCATATATTTT	CASSQGRGLRGNTIYF
TRBD2	NA	TRBV19	TRBJ2-1	TGTGCCAGTAGTATCCGACTAGCGGGAGGTATTGACAATGAGCAGTTCTTC	CASSIRLAGGIDNEQFF
TRBD1	NA	TRBV5-1	TRBJ2-7	TGCGCCAGCAGCTCGGACAGGGAGTCCTACGAGCAGTACTTC	CASSSDRESYEQYF
NA	NA	TRBV29-1	TRBJ2-1	TGCAGCGTTAGGGTTTCGGAGGGGAATGAGCAGTTCTTC	CSVRVSEGNEQFF
NA	NA	TRBV30	TRBJ1-2	TGTGCCTGGAGTCCCTCCGCATCAGGGCATGGCTACACCTTC	CAWSPSASGHGYTF
TRBD1	NA	TRBV19	TRBJ2-1	TGTGCCAGTAGTCCGGGACAGGCCTCAACCAATGAGCAGTTCTTC	CASSPGQASTNEQFF
NA	NA	TRBV21-1	TRBJ2-3	TGTGCCAGCAGCAAAGCAGATAAGGCGGGAGAGGGAGATACGCAGTATTTT	CASSKADKAGEGDTQYF
TRBD1	NA	TRBV24-1	TRBJ2-7	TGTGCCACCAGTGCCCGGGACAGGGGGCTTGAGCAGTACTTC	CATSARDRGLEQYF
NA	NA	TRBV9	TRBJ1-2	TGTGCCAGCAGCGTAGCGGGTTATGGCTACACCTTC	CASSVAGYGYTF
NA	NA	TRBV7-9	TRBJ1-1	TGTGCCAGCAGCTTTTCTGACCAGGGTGGTACTGAAGCTTTCTTT	CASSFSDQGGTEAFF
NA	NA	TRBV5-4	TRBJ2-1	TGTGCCCATAGCGCTCAGAACAATGAGCAGTTCTTC	CAHSAQNNEQFF
TRBD2	NA	TRBV11-2	TRBJ2-7	TGTGCCAGCAGCGTACTAGCGGGAGTGCGGGAGCAGTACTTC	CASSVLAGVREQYF
NA	few	TRBV5-1	TRBJ1-4	TGCGCCAGCAGCTTGCTTCAGGCAACTAATGAAAAACTGTTTTTT	CASSLLQATNEKLFF
NA	NA	TRBV10-2	TRBJ1-5	TGCGCCAGCAGTGTTCTTAAGGGGGTCGGCAATCAGCCCCAGCATTTT	CASSVLKGVGNQPQHF
NA	NA	TRBV14	TRBJ2-2	TGTGCCAGCAGCCCCTGGGGGGCCGGGGAGCTGTTTTTT	CASSPWGAGELFF
TRBD1	NA	TRBV24-1	TRBJ1-5	TGTGCCACCAGTGACCCACAGGGGGCTCGTTGTCAGCCCCAGCATTTT	CATSDPQGARCQPQHF
NA	NA	TRBV29-1	TRBJ2-1	TGCAGCGTTGATCAGGGGTACAATGAGCAGTTCTTC	CSVDQGYNEQFF
TRBD2	NA	TRBV5-5	TRBJ2-5	TGTGCCAGCAGCCAACCGGGACTAGCGGGAGGGTTTCAGACCCAGTACTTC	CASSQPGLAGGFQTQYF
TRBD2	NA	TRBV11-2	TRBJ2-3	TGTGCCAGCAGCTTAGGATCAGTAGCGGGGGGCCGCAGGGATACGCAGTATTTT	CASSLGSVAGGRRDTQYF